This T cell receptor beta chain was documented in a study of cytomegalovirus exposure and HLA in healthy donors. Trimming took 1 base from V and 10 from J; bases not matched to a gene: 1. The V gene's germline CDR1 is MGHRA and CDR2 YSYEKL. The CDR3 is 12 residues long. PCR used 60 Vbeta primers and 13 Jbeta primers. Libraries were prepared by immunoSEQ multiplex PCR; TCRdb keeps only in-frame clonotypes and omits some of them. The data hold around 120,000 clones, with roughly 80% observed a single time. The sequence was obtained from a woman aged 40 to 50 in good health and CMV-seropositive. The rearrangement uses TRBV4-1 and TRBJ2-1, with 7 positions matching TRBD2. Sequencing was performed on PBMCs. In nucleotides, the CDR3 is TGCGCCAGCAGCCAAGGACTAGCAGAGCAGTTCTTC. Encoded protein: CASSQGLAEQFF.